This T cell receptor (beta chain) was retrieved from a study of monozygotic twins with inflammatory bowel disease. This CDR3 has 20 residues. Per germline, CDR1 MGHDK and CDR2 SYGVNS. With the 5' RACE reads reprocessed, TCRdb shows one record per CDR3 protein and no DNA. Recorded for this sample: 300,000 to 400,000 distinct CDR3 sequences. This receptor was identified in a human donor with ulcerative colitis or Crohn's disease, or a healthy co-twin of an affected twin (not recorded which). This rearrangement joins TRBV25-1 to TRBJ2-5; TCRdb selects TRBD1, and the lack of DNA leaves this call unchecked. The sequencing sample was made of blood. CDR3 sequence: CASSAQLGKSGTGGAETQYF.